This T cell receptor beta chain was recovered during a study of cytomegalovirus exposure and HLA in healthy donors (dated by TCRdb to about 2017). With respect to the entire study: In an earlier analysis of some 610 of the donors, 250 to 300 Gb of sequence data and some 100 million unique TCR beta sequences from about 180 million T cells were reported. An early release that covered some 630 HLA-typed donors contained approximately 290 gigabases of sequencing data and around 85 million unique TCR sequences. Among the roughly 400 genotyped donors, about 83% belonged to the genetic ancestry cluster associated with self-reported Caucasian donors. The aim of the study was to test whether cataloging public T cell receptors could identify signatures of past pathogen exposure. The study used immunosequencing to profile the T cell repertoires of 600 to 850 subjects and linked those repertoires to cytomegalovirus serostatus. In addition to the first cohort of 666 subjects, a separate validation cohort of some 120 different subjects was used. To predict cytomegalovirus infection status, the study brought together high-throughput TCR immunosequencing, statistical association of individual TCRs with disease status, and machine learning. In a later analysis, previously published TCR beta repertoires from roughly 710 donors were re-analyzed and high-resolution HLA genotyping was added so that TCR occurrence patterns could be studied. Rather than using new phenotypic data, the later analysis identified candidate immune exposures from TCR beta sequences and from how often those sequences occurred across donors. To decide whether each TCR beta V gene segment behaved as functional or pseudogenic, an earlier analysis of 587 of the donors relied on high-throughput TCR beta sequencing. Donor age, sex, ethnicity and CMV serostatus were compiled together with the repertoire data. Genome-wide SNP genotypes for about 60% of the 666 donors were used in a later genetic analysis, which treated that subset as a discovery cohort. Every discovery cohort repertoire had been produced on one sequencing platform. Both class I and class II loci were covered by HLA typing, at four-digit resolution. The number of donors typed differed by locus, with about 629-630 for A, B, C, DRB1 and DQB1, around 500 for DQA1, approximately 570 for DPA1, and over 400 for DPB1. Five DR-DQ haplotypes were treated as single units for association and clustering because of strong linkage in the cohort. On average, roughly 240,000 unique TCR beta nucleotide sequences were sequenced per donor among a few hundred genotyped donors of the cohort, with roughly 20% of those sequences being non-productive. Beyond this particular receptor, the publication reports: The earlier analysis of about 600 of the donors excluded over 15 rarely observed V segments, including chromosome 9 orphons, because counts were too low. Some IMGT-functional V segments, including TRBV6-2 and TRBV6-3, could not be told apart with the 87-base-pair reads, so those segments were excluded. The authors suggested that the approach could potentially be generalized to other disease states and immunological phenotypes. The sequencing pipeline was judged likely to have produced a cluster of highly shared sequence variants as a technical artifact. The study gave a list of 150 to 200 TCR beta chains associated with cytomegalovirus. In an earlier analysis of some 540 of the donors, most TCR beta V segments appeared in productive rearrangements about 87% or about 30% of the time, broadly matching IMGT annotations. In a later analysis, most CMV-associated TCR beta chains were found to appear HLA-restricted, with HLA associations seemingly driven largely by CMV exposure. The classifier was reported to diagnose cytomegalovirus status with high specificity and sensitivity in both the original and validation cohorts. A further reported finding was that TCR beta sequences accurately predicted the HLA-A and HLA-B alleles for most subjects in the first cohort. Compared with the roughly 700-donor mean, donors in an Asian-associated ancestry cluster had fewer N-insertions in productive TCRs, according to a later genetic analysis. According to a later analysis, TCR association rates differed among HLA loci, with DRB1 alleles showing the most associated TCRs and HLA-C alleles showing the fewest. Most TCR sequences were seen in very few donors, while some public TCRs were found in many individuals. Three of the identified cytomegalovirus-associated TCR beta chains were confirmed in vitro to be specific for cytomegalovirus antigens. In a later analysis, HLA-associated TCR beta chains showed more clonal expansion and lower generation probabilities than non-associated chains that were equally common. According to a later analysis, parvovirus B19, influenza, CMV and Epstein-Barr virus appeared linked to several top co-occurrence clusters. The only immune exposure information available for the cohort was CMV serostatus. Roughly uniform sequencing depth across donors was assumed in presence/absence analyses, although this assumption may not hold. When HLA alleles, especially DR and DQ, strongly co-occurred, TCR associations were difficult to assign to individual alleles. An association between a missense DCLRE1C variant and V-gene and J-gene trimming of TCR beta chains was found in a later genetic analysis and replicated in an independent cohort. The cohort was sequenced for TCR beta chains only, and without alpha or paired-chain data the features that could be detected were limited. Linkage disequilibrium might explain the correlated functional status among segregating V segments, but an unknown experimental factor could not be ruled out. In a later analysis, about 17,000 TCR beta sequences were associated with specific HLA alleles at a false discovery rate of 0.05. Because some donors lacked HLA typing at each locus, the association tests relied only on the typed subset.

Library preparation was by the immunoSEQ multiplex PCR assay. For the multiplex PCR, a mixture combining 60 forward primers for TCR Vbeta segments and 13 reverse primers for TCR Jbeta segments was used. Amplification of the CDR3 region of rearranged TCR beta genes was performed with a multiplex PCR assay on genomic DNA. The Illumina HiSeq System was used to sequence the amplified TCR beta libraries as 87-base-pair reads. The study's processing was this. A later analysis tallied around 80 million unique TCR beta chains across the 700 or so repertoires, and approximately 9.9 million of those chains were shared by two or more donors. Raw reads were error-corrected and collapsed into unique sequences by a nearest-neighbor algorithm in which closely related sequences were merged to remove PCR and sequencing errors. V, D and J gene segments were assigned by aligning CDR3 sequences to IMGT reference sequences. For a sequence to be retained, a match of at least six nucleotides was required to both a V gene segment and a J gene segment. A rearrangement counted as productive if the CDR3 had no stop codons and remained in frame with V and J, and every other rearrangement counted as non-productive. Following IMGT convention, CDR3 was defined as the stretch from the second conserved V-encoded cysteine up to the conserved J-encoded phenylalanine. The earlier analysis of 450 to 750 of the donors excluded any sequence lacking an unambiguous match to a single V gene segment. In an earlier analysis of 450 to 700 of the donors, V segments were called functional above 56.7% productive rearrangements and were called segregating when the between-donor standard deviation exceeded 5%. A statistical classification framework was built to diagnose cytomegalovirus status from the catalog of TCR beta chain sequences. In a later analysis, TCR nucleotide sequences were compared against IMGT/GENE-DB human TR gene sequences so that V and J genes could be assigned. In a later analysis, CDR3 sequences and most-parsimonious VDJ recombination scenarios were assigned using the TCRdist pipeline. In a later analysis, each TCR beta chain was defined by its CDR3 amino acid sequence together with its V-gene family, and reads lacking a unique V-gene family were excluded. In a later analysis, around 600 highly shared, low-generation-probability nucleotide sequences were removed to address suspected cross-contamination and a sequencing artifact. In a later analysis, a clonal expansion index for each public chain was calculated from normalized within-repertoire ranks of inferred template counts. A later analysis computed generation probabilities with a VDJ recombination model fitted to out-of-frame rearrangements, and checked the results against IGoR. A later analysis scored TCR-TCR, TCR-HLA and TCR-CMV co-occurrence with hypergeometric tests, applying a repertoire-size bias correction to TCR pairs. To estimate false discovery rates, a later analysis permuted the HLA or CMV assignments 20 times. In a later analysis, co-occurring TCRs were grouped using DBSCAN, with TCRdist sequence similarity added in when clustering inside HLA-allele-positive subsets. Repertoires with fewer than 30,000 or more than 120,000 public chains, plus five repertoires with anomalous nucleotide sharing, were excluded from co-occurrence clustering. TCRdb carries this immuneACCESS record with in-frame sequences only. Its versions omit some clonotypes, under half of them owing to an unresolved V gene in the studies checked, with the rest unexplained. V and J calls and clone size are copied from that table; D and trimming were computed from the DNA. The sample has tens of thousands of clones on record, roughly 75% of them singletons. The ten top clones hold 2.2% of the sample.

The cohort consisted of 666 healthy bone marrow donors. All cohort members were sampled while nominally healthy, although unrecorded immune exposures were likely present. The donor was CMV seronegative and was included in the group of approximately 350 seronegative cohort members. Every donor gave a peripheral blood sample, and the peripheral blood mononuclear cells from that sample were used for TCR beta sequencing. The Qiagen DNeasy Blood Extraction Kit was used to extract genomic DNA from the blood cell samples. This clone came up a few times. No cognate antigen has been identified for it. Qualities for individual bases were not recorded, and no much larger clone is one base off. In the germline V gene, CDR1 corresponds to MNHEY and CDR2 to SVGAGI. The CDR3 has 15 amino acids, counting the end cysteine and phenylalanine. CDR3 DNA only is kept here, 45 bases in frame from base 1. Trimming takes 7 bases from V and 1 base from J, and the germline ends sit 16 bases apart.

Input material: PBMCs. Here the chain combines TRBV6-5 and TRBJ1-1; the D gene lacks a confident call. The receptor comes from a man in his forties in good health and CMV-seronegative. The nucleotide sequence reads as follows: TGTGCCAGCAAAAGTAGTACGACGGGGAACACTGAAGCTTTCTTT. Its product reads: CASKSSTTGNTEAFF.